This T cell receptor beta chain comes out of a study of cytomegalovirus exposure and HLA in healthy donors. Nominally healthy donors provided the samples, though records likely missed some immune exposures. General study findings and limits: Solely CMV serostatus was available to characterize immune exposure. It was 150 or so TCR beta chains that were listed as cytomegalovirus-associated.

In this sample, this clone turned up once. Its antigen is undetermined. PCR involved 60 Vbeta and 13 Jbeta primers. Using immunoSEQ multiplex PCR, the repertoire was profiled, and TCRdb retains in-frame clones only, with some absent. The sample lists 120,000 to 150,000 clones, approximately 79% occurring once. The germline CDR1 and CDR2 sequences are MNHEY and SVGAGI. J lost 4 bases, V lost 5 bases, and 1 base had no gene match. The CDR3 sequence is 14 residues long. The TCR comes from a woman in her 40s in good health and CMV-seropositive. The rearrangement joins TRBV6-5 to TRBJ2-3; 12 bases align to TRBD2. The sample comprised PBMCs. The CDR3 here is CASSLAGGADTQYF. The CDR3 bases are TGTGCCAGCAGTCTAGCGGGGGGGGCAGATACGCAGTATTTT.